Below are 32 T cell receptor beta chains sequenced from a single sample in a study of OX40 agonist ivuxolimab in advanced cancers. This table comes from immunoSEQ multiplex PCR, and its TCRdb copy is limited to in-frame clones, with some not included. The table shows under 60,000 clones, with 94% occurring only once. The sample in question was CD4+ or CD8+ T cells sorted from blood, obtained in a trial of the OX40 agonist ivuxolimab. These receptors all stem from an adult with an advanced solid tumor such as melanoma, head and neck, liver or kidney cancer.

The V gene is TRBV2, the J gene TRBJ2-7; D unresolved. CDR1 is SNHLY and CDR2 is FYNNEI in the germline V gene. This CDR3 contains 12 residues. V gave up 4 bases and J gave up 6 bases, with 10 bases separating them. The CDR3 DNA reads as TGTGCCAGCAGTGGGTCGGAAGCCGAGCAGTACTTC. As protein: CASSGSEAEQYF.

DNA of the CDR3: TGTGCCAGCAGCTTGGAGTGGGGTAATGTTCTTCCTCCAAGTACTGAAGCTTTCTTT. It translates to CASSLEWGNVLPPSTEAFF. The rearrangement joins TRBV5-6 to TRBJ1-1; D is undetermined. The CDR3 is 19 residues long. The germline gives CDR1 SGHDT, CDR2 YYEEEE. V gave up 0 bases and J gave up 5 bases, with 26 bases separating them.

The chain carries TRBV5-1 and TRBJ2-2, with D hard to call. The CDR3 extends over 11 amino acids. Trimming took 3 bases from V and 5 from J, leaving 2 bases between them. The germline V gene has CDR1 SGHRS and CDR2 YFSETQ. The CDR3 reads CASSYTGELFF. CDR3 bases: TGCGCCAGCAGCTATACCGGGGAGCTGTTTTTT. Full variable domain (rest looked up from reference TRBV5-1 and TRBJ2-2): KAGVTQTPRYLIKTRGQQVTLSCSPISGHRSVSWYQQTPGQGLQFLFEYFSETQRNKGNFPGRFSGRQFSNSRSEMNVSTLELGDSALYLCASSYTGELFFGEGSRLTVL.

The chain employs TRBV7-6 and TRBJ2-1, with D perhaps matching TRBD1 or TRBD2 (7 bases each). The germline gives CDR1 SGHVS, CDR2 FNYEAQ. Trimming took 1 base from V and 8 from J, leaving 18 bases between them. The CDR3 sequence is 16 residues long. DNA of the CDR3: TGTGCCAGCAGCTTAGACGGGAGGCCCCAGGGGGATGAGCAGTTCTTC. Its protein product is CASSLDGRPQGDEQFF.

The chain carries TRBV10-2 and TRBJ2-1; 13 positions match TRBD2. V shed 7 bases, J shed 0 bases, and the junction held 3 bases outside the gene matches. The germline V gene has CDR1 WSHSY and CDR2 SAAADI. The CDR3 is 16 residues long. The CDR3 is CASTRTSGSSYNEQFF. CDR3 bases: TGCGCCAGCACCAGGACTAGCGGGAGCTCCTACAATGAGCAGTTCTTC.

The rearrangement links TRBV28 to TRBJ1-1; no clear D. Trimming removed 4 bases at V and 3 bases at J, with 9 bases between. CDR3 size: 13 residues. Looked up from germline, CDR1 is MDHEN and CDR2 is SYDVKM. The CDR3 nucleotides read TGTGCCAGCAGTTACTCCCTCGACACTGAAGCTTTCTTT. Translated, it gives CASSYSLDTEAFF.

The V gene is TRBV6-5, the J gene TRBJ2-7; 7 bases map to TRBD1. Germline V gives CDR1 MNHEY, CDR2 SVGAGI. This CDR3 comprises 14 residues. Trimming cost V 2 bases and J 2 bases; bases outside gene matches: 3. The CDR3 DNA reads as TGTGCCAGCAGTTACGGGACAGTCCCCTACGAGCAGTACTTC. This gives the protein CASSYGTVPYEQYF.

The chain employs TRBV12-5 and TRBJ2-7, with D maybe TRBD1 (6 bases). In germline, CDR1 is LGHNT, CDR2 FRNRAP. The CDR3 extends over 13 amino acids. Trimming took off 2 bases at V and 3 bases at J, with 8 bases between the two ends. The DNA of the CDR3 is TGTGCTAGTGGTTTGACAGGGAGCTACGAGCAGTACTTC. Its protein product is CASGLTGSYEQYF.

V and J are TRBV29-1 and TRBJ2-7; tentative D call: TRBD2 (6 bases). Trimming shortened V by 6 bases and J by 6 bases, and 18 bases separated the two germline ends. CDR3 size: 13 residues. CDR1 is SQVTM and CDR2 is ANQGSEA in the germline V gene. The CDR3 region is CSVREAGMGEQYF. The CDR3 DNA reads TGCAGCGTAAGGGAGGCCGGGATGGGCGAGCAGTACTTC.

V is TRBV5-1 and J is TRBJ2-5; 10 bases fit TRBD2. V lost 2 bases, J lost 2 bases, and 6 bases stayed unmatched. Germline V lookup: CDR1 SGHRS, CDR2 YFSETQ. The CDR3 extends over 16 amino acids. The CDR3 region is CASSFPSGGGQETQYF. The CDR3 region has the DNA TGCGCCAGCAGCTTCCCTAGCGGGGGAGGTCAAGAGACCCAGTACTTC.

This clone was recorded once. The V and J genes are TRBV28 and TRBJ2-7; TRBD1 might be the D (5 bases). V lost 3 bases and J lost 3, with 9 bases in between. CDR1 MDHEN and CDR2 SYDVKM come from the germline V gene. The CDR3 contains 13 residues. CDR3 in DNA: TGTGCCAGCAGTTTTCAGGGTCACTACGAGCAGTACTTC. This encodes CASSFQGHYEQYF.

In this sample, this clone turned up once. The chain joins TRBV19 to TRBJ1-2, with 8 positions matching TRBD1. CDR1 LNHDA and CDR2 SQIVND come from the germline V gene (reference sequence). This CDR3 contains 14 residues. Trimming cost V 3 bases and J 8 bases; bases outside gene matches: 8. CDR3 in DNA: TGTGCCAGTAGTATCGACAGGGGAGGGAGAGGCTACACCTTC. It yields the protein CASSIDRGGRGYTF.

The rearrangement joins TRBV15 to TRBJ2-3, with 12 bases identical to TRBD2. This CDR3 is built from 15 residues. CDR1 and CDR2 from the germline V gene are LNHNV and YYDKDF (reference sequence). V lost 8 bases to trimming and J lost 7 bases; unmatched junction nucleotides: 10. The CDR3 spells CATGVTSGSLNTQYF. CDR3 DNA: TGTGCCACCGGGGTGACTAGCGGGAGCTTAAATACGCAGTATTTT.

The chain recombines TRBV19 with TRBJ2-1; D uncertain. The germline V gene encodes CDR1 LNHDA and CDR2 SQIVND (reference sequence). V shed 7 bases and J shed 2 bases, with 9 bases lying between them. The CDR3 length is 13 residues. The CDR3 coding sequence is TGTGCCAGTATTGACGGAACCTACAATGAGCAGTTCTTC. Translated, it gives CASIDGTYNEQFF. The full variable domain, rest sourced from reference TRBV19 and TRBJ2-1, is DGGITQSPKYLFRKEGQNVTLSCEQNLNHDAMYWYRQDPGQGLRLIYYSQIVNDFQKGDIAEGYSVSREKKESFPLTVTSAQKNPTAFYLCASIDGTYNEQFFGPGTRLTVL.

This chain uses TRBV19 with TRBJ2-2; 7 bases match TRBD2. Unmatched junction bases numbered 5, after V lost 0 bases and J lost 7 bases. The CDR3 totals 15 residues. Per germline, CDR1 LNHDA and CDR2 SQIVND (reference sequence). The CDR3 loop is CASSIDSGSYGELFF. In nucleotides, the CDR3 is TGTGCCAGTAGTATAGATAGCGGGTCCTACGGGGAGCTGTTTTTT.

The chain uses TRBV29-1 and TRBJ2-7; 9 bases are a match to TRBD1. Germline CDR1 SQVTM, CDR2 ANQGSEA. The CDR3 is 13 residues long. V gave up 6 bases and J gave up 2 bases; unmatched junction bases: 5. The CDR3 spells CSVGTGTPYEQYF. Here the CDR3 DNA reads TGCAGCGTAGGGACAGGGACTCCCTACGAGCAGTACTTC.

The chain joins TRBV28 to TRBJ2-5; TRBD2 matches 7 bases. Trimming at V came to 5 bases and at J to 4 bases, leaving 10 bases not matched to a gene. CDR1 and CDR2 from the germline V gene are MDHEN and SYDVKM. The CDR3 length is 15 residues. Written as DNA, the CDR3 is TGTGCCAGCAGTGACTTAGGCGGGAGTAGAGAGACCCAGTACTTC. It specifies CASSDLGGSRETQYF.

The CDR3 sequence: CASNTVSTYNEQFF. The CDR3 bases are TGTGCCAGCAACACAGTTTCAACCTACAATGAGCAGTTCTTC. This chain links TRBV2 with TRBJ2-1; the D is unclear. Germline CDR1 SNHLY, CDR2 FYNNEI. Trimming shortened V by 7 bases and J by 2 bases, and 12 bases separated the two germline ends. This CDR3 is built from 14 residues.

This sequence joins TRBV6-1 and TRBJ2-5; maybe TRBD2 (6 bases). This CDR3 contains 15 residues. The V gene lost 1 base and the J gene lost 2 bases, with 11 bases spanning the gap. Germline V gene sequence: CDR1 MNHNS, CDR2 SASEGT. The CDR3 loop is CASSEGESGQETQYF. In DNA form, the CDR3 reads TGTGCCAGCAGTGAAGGTGAAAGCGGGCAAGAGACCCAGTACTTC.

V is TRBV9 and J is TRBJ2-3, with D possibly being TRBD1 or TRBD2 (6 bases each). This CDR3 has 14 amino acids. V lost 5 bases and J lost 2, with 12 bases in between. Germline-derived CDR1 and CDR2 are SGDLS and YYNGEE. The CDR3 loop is CASSEGGFTDTQYF. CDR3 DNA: TGTGCCAGCAGTGAAGGGGGGTTCACAGATACGCAGTATTTT.

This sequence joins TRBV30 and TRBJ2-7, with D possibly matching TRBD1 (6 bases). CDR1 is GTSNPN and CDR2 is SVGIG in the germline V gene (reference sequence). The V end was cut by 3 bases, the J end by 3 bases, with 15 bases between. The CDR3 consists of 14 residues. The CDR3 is CAWRQGIGVYEQYF. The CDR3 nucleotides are TGTGCCTGGAGGCAGGGGATTGGCGTCTACGAGCAGTACTTC.

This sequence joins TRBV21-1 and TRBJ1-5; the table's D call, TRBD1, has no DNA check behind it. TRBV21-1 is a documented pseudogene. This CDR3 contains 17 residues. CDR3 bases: TGTGCCAGCAGCAAACCCGACAGGGGGCGCGGCAATCAGCCCCAGCATTTT. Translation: CASSKPDRGRGNQPQHF.

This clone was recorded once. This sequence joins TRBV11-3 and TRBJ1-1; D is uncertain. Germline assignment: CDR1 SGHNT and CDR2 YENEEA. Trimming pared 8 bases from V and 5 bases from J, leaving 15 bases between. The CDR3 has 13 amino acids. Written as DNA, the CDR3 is TGTGCCAGCCGGGCTTCCTTTGGGACTGAAGCTTTCTTT. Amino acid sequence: CASRASFGTEAFF.

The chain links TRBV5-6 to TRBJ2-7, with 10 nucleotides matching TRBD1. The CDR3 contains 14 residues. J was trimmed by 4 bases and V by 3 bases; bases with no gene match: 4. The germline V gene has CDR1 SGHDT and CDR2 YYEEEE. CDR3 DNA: TGTGCCAGCAGCTCCGGGACAGGGGTTTACGAGCAGTACTTC. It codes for CASSSGTGVYEQYF.

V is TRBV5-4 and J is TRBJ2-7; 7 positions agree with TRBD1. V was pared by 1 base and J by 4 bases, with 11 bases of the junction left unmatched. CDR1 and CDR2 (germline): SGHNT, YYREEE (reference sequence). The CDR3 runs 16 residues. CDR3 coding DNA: TGTGCCAGCAGCTTGACAGGGGAGAACCCTCGTTACGAGCAGTACTTC. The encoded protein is CASSLTGENPRYEQYF. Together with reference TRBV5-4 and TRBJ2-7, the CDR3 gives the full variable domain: ETGVTQSPTHLIKTRGQQVTLRCSSQSGHNTVSWYQQALGQGPQFIFQYYREEENGRGNFPPRFSGLQFPNYSSELNVNALELDDSALYLCASSLTGENPRYEQYFGPGTRLTVT.

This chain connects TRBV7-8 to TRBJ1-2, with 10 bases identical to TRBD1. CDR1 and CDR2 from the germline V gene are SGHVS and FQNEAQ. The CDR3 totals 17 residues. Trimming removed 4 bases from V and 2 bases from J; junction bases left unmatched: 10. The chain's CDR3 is CASSSGPGTGVNYGYTF. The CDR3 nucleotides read TGTGCCAGCAGCTCCGGTCCCGGGACAGGGGTCAACTATGGCTACACCTTC.

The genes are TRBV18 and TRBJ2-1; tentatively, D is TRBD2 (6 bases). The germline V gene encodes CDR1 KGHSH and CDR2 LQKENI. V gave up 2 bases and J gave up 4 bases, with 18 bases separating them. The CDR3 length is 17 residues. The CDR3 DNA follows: TGTGCCAGCTCACCAAGAGGCAGGGACTGGGTGTACAATGAGCAGTTCTTC. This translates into CASSPRGRDWVYNEQFF. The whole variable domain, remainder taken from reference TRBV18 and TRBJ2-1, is NAGVMQNPRHLVRRRGQEARLRCSPMKGHSHVYWYRQLPEEGLKFMVYLQKENIIDESGMPKERFSAEFPKEGPSILRIQQVVRGDSAAYFCASSPRGRDWVYNEQFFGPGTRLTVL.

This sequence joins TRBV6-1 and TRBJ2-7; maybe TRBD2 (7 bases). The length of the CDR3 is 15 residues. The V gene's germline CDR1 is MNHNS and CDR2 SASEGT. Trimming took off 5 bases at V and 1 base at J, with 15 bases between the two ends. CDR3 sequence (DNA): TGTGCCAGCAGTCGAAGCGGGACACTATCCTACGAGCAGTACTTC. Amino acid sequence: CASSRSGTLSYEQYF.

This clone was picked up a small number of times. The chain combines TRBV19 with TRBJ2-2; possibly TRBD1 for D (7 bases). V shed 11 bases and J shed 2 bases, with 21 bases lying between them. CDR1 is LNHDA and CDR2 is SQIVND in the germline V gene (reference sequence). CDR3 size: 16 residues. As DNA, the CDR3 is TGTGCCGTTTACCGCAGGGGGGCCCGTAACACCGGGGAGCTGTTTTTT. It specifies CAVYRRGARNTGELFF.

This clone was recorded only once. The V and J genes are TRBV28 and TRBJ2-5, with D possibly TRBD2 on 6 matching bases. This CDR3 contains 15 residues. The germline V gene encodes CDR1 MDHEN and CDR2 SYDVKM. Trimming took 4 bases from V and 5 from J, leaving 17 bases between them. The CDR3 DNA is TGTGCCAGCAGTTCCGTGGGCGGGATCATGGAGACCCAGTACTTC. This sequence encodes CASSSVGGIMETQYF. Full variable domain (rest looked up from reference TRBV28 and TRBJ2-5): DVKVTQSSRYLVKRTGEKVFLECVQDMDHENMFWYRQDPGLGLRLIYFSYDVKMKEKGDIPEGYSVSREKKERFSLILESASTNQTSMYLCASSSVGGIMETQYFGPGTRLLVL.

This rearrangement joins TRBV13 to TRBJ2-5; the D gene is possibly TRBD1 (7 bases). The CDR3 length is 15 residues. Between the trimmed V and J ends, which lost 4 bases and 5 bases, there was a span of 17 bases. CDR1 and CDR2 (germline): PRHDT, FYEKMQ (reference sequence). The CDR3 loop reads CASSYWDSGLETQYF. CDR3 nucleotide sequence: TGTGCCAGCAGCTATTGGGACAGCGGGCTGGAGACCCAGTACTTC.

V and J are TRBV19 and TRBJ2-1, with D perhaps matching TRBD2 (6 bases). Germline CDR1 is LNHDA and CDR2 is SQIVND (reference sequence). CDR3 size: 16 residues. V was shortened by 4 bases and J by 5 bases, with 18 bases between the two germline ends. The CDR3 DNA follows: TGTGCCAGTAGTACCCCCCGGGATGGGGGGAACAATGAGCAGTTCTTC. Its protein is CASSTPRDGGNNEQFF.